One and the same sample provided the 21 T cell receptor beta chains below, sequenced in a study of radiation and T cells in renal cell carcinoma. Libraries were prepared by immunoSEQ multiplex PCR; TCRdb keeps only in-frame clonotypes and omits some of them. The repertoire holds about 130,000 clones, with about 88% as singletons. Time point described: baseline pretreatment blood. As for treatment: 15 Gy SBRT to primary tumor, nephrectomy 4 weeks later. The specimen was blood, collected from a patient whose treatment included radiotherapy and nephrectomy. These receptors were collected from a woman in her 50s with renal cell carcinoma.

The chain recombines TRBV7-9 with TRBJ1-4; 9 positions match TRBD1. With V trimmed by 2 bases and J by 6 bases, 4 bases remained unmatched. Germline-derived CDR1 and CDR2 are SEHNR and FQNEAQ (reference sequence). This CDR3 is 15 amino acids long. This CDR3 reads CASSLRGTGYEKLFF. The CDR3 DNA sequence: TGTGCCAGCAGCTTACGAGGGACAGGGTATGAAAAACTGTTTTTT.

The chain links TRBV23-1 to TRBJ1-1; D possibly corresponds to TRBD1 (5 bases). TRBV23-1 is flagged as an ORF with uncertain function. The CDR3 covers 16 residues. Between the trimmed V and J ends, which lost 4 bases and 5 bases, there was a span of 20 bases. The CDR3 loop is CASSRSGGTGRTEAFF. CDR3 sequence (DNA): TGCGCCAGCAGTCGATCCGGCGGGACGGGAAGAACTGAAGCTTTCTTT.

About this clone itself: Other DNA sequences from this sample encode an identical CDR3 as well. This chain links TRBV5-1 with TRBJ1-1; D call uncertain. V was cut by 0 bases and J by 0 bases, with 6 bases left in between. The CDR3 has 14 amino acids. Germline lookup yields CDR1 SGHRS and CDR2 YFSETQ. CDR3 protein: CASSLAGMNTEAFF. The CDR3 DNA follows: TGCGCCAGCAGCTTGGCCGGGATGAACACTGAAGCTTTCTTT.

The chain carries TRBV6-5 and TRBJ2-7; the match to TRBD1 covers 8 bases. V lost 2 bases, J lost 5 bases, and 8 bases stayed unmatched. From germline, CDR1 is MNHEY and CDR2 SVGAGI. The CDR3 extends over 15 amino acids. CDR3 in amino acids: CASSYTRTGPNEQYF. The CDR3 nucleotides are TGTGCCAGCAGTTACACTCGGACAGGGCCCAACGAGCAGTACTTC.

This chain connects TRBV25-1 to TRBJ1-1, with a possible D match to TRBD1 (6 bases). The CDR3 loop spans 14 amino acids. Germline values: CDR1 MGHDK, CDR2 SYGVNS. V dropped 7 bases and J dropped 4 bases, with 16 bases sitting between them. CDR3 coding DNA: TGTGCCAGCACCCGGGGGGGCTCGGGCACTGAAGCTTTCTTT. It encodes CASTRGGSGTEAFF.

This clone came up once. The J gene is TRBJ2-7, the V gene TRBV4-2; tentative D call: TRBD2 (7 bases). Per the germline V gene, CDR1 is LGHNA and CDR2 is YNFKEQ. Between the trimmed V and J ends, which lost 0 bases and 2 bases, there was a span of 20 bases. The CDR3 is made up of 18 amino acids. This CDR3 reads CASSQDQSWEGQAYEQYF. CDR3 nucleotide sequence: TGTGCCAGCAGCCAAGATCAAAGTTGGGAGGGACAAGCCTACGAGCAGTACTTC.

The chain combines TRBV7-2 with TRBJ2-4; the match to TRBD2 covers 7 bases. Per the germline V gene, CDR1 is SGHTA and CDR2 is FQGNSA. J gave up 7 bases and V 3 bases, and 9 bases lay outside the gene matches. This CDR3 region has 15 residues. The CDR3 sequence is CASSFPFGGRNIQYF. The CDR3 nucleotides read TGTGCCAGCAGCTTCCCCTTCGGGGGGAGGAACATTCAGTACTTC.

The genes are TRBV19 and TRBJ1-1; D possibly corresponds to TRBD1 (5 bases). The CDR3 is made up of 14 amino acids. Germline CDR1 LNHDA, CDR2 SQIVND (reference sequence). The V and J ends lost 6 bases and 4 bases respectively, with 15 bases between them. CDR3 bases: TGTGCCAGTAGATCCCCCCGGGGCAGCACTGAAGCTTTCTTT. Amino acids: CASRSPRGSTEAFF.

This sequence joins TRBV7-8 and TRBJ2-7; D ambiguous. Trimming left V 5 bases short and J 7 bases short, with 18 bases between. The V gene's germline CDR1 is SGHVS and CDR2 FQNEAQ. This CDR3 is 14 amino acids long. Here the CDR3 DNA reads TGTGCCAGCAGCCCCCTGGAACAGACGGATGAGCAGTACTTC. It codes for CASSPLEQTDEQYF.

The count of this clone is one. The genes are TRBV7-9 and TRBJ1-4, with D perhaps matching TRBD1 (5 bases). Germline values: CDR1 SEHNR, CDR2 FQNEAQ (reference sequence). V lost 5 bases and J 3 bases, leaving 16 bases between the germline ends. The CDR3 loop spans 16 amino acids. Here the CDR3 DNA reads TGTGCCAGCAGCACCAACCTTGGGGGTTCTAATGAAAAACTGTTTTTT. This codes for CASSTNLGGSNEKLFF.

The chain links TRBV9 to TRBJ2-7; perhaps TRBD1 as D (5 bases). Germline assignment: CDR1 SGDLS and CDR2 YYNGEE. V was shortened by 4 bases and J by 2 bases, with 13 bases between the two germline ends. CDR3 size: 14 residues. Here the CDR3 reads CASSPPGRAYEQYF. CDR3 nucleotides: TGTGCCAGCAGCCCGCCAGGCAGGGCCTACGAGCAGTACTTC.

The V and J genes are TRBV25-1 and TRBJ1-6, with TRBD1 matching 9 bases. The CDR3 is 16 amino acids. Looked up from germline, CDR1 is MGHDK and CDR2 is SYGVNS. The trim removed 7 bases at V and 0 bases at J, leaving 4 bases unmatched. CDR3 sequence: CASTGTGSSYNSPLHF. Written as DNA, the CDR3 is TGTGCCAGCACCGGGACAGGGAGCTCCTATAATTCACCCCTCCACTTT. The full variable domain, completed using reference TRBV25-1 and TRBJ1-6, is EADIYQTPRYLVIGTGKKITLECSQTMGHDKMYWYQQDPGMELHLIHYSYGVNSTEKGDLSSESTVSRIRTEHFPLTLESARPSHTSQYLCASTGTGSSYNSPLHFGNGTRLTVT.

This chain joins TRBV9 and TRBJ2-7; 9 nucleotides align to TRBD2. The germline V gene encodes CDR1 SGDLS and CDR2 YYNGEE. This CDR3 has 15 residues. The junction had 3 bases not matched to a gene; V was cut back by 0 bases and J by 2 bases. CDR3 sequence (DNA): TGTGCCAGCAGCGTAGGGGGGACTAGCCCCTACGAGCAGTACTTC. Protein product: CASSVGGTSPYEQYF.

The J gene is TRBJ2-5, the V gene TRBV30; perhaps TRBD2 as D (5 bases). Trimming left V 7 bases short and J 5 bases short, with 14 bases between. Germline V gene data show CDR1 as GTSNPN and CDR2 as SVGIG (reference sequence). This CDR3 spans 12 amino acids. The CDR3: CAFPEEDETQYF. The CDR3 DNA reads TGTGCCTTCCCGGAGGAGGACGAGACCCAGTACTTC.

This rearrangement joins TRBV7-2 to TRBJ1-2; the D gene is possibly TRBD1 (6 bases). The germline V gene has CDR1 SGHTA and CDR2 FQGNSA. V lost 5 bases to trimming and J lost 3 bases, with 16 bases between them. The CDR3 totals 15 residues. The CDR3 region is CASSPRIQGYYGYTF. CDR3 in DNA: TGTGCCAGCAGCCCGCGAATACAGGGTTACTATGGCTACACCTTC.

In the case of this clone: This specimen includes other DNA sequences encoding the same CDR3. The rearrangement uses TRBV5-1 and TRBJ1-1, with a possible D match to TRBD1 (6 bases). CDR3 length: 13 residues. Germline CDR1 reads SGHRS; CDR2 reads YFSETQ. The V end was cut by 3 bases, the J end by 1 base, with 7 bases between. This CDR3 reads CASSWTANTEAFF. The DNA of the CDR3 is TGCGCCAGCAGCTGGACAGCGAACACTGAAGCTTTCTTT.

The J gene is TRBJ1-3, the V gene TRBV6-5; possibly TRBD1 for D (5 bases). This CDR3 has 14 amino acids. With 6 bases removed from V and 0 bases from J, the gap between germline ends came to 9 bases. Germline V gives CDR1 MNHEY, CDR2 SVGAGI. CDR3 sequence reads: CASSLDSSGNTIYF. Written as DNA, the CDR3 is TGTGCCAGCAGCCTAGACAGCTCTGGAAACACCATATATTTT.

The chain links TRBV10-1 to TRBJ2-1; D perhaps matches TRBD2 (8 bases). The length of the CDR3 is 13 residues. Germline V gene data show CDR1 as WNHNN and CDR2 as SYGVQD (reference sequence). V was clipped by 4 bases and J by 12 bases, with 16 bases between them. The CDR3 region has the DNA TGCGCCAGCAGTGTCGGGGGGGACAGAGGGCAGTTCTTC. Its translation: CASSVGGDRGQFF.

This rearrangement joins TRBV30 to TRBJ1-1, with 7 bases lining up with TRBD1. The CDR3 is 15 amino acids. V shed 4 bases and J 10 bases; nucleotides not matched to a gene: 18. The germline gives CDR1 GTSNPN, CDR2 SVGIG (reference sequence). In nucleotides, the CDR3 is TGTGCCTGGAATCCAGGGGGGGTCCCCGGGACCCTAGCTTTCTTT. Protein product: CAWNPGGVPGTLAFF.

This chain joins TRBV14 and TRBJ2-4; 9 bases fit TRBD2. This CDR3 is built from 19 residues. Germline V lookup: CDR1 SGHDN, CDR2 FVKESK. V was pared by 3 bases and J by 1 base, with 13 bases of the junction left unmatched. The CDR3 loop is CASSQRSSGETEAKNIQYF. CDR3 bases: TGTGCCAGCAGCCAGAGGTCTAGCGGGGAAACCGAGGCCAAAAACATTCAGTACTTC.

The rearrangement uses TRBV29-1 and TRBJ2-5, with D possibly being TRBD1 (5 bases). The length of the CDR3 is 13 residues. Trimming took 3 bases from V and 5 from J, leaving 13 bases between them. Germline V gene lookup returns CDR1 SQVTM and CDR2 ANQGSEA. The CDR3 sequence: CSVDRAGGETQYF. The CDR3 region has the DNA TGCAGCGTTGACAGGGCCGGCGGCGAGACCCAGTACTTC.